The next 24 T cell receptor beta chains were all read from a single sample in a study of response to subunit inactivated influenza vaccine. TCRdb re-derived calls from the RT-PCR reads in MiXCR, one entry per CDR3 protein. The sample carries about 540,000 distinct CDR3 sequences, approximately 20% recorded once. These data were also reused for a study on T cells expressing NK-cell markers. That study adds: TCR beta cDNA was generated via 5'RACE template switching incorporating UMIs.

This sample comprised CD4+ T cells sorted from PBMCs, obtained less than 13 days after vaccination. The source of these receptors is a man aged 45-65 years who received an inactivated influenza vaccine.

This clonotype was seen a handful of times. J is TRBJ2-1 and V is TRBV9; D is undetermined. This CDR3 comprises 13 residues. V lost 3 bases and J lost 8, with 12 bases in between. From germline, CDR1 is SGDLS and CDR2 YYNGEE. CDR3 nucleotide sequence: TGTGCCAGCAGCGGATATCTGGGTTATGAGCAGTTCTTC. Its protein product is CASSGYLGYEQFF.

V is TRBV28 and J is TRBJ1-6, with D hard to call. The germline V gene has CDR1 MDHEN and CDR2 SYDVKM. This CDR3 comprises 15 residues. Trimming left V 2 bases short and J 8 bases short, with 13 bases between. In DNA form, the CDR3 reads TGTGCCAGCAGTTTACTCGGCGGGTTTGATTCACCCCTCCACTTT. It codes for CASSLLGGFDSPLHF.

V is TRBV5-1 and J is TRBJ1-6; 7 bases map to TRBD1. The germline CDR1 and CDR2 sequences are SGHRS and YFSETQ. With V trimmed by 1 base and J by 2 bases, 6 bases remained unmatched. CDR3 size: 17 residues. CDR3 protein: CASSLWSTGAYNSPLHF. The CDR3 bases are TGCGCCAGCAGCTTGTGGTCCACAGGGGCCTATAATTCACCCCTCCACTTT.

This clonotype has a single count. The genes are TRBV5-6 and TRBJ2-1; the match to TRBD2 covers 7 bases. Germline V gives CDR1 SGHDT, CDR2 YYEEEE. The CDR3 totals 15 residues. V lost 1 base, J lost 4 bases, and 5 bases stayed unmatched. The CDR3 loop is CASSLITSEYNEQFF. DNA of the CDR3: TGTGCCAGCAGCTTGATTACTAGCGAGTACAATGAGCAGTTCTTC.

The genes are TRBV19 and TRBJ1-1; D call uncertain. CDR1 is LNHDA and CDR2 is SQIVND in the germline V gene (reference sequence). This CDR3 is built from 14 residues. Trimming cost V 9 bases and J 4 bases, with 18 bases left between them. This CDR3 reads CASNSQLGSTEAFF. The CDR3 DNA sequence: TGTGCCAGCAACAGCCAACTGGGGAGCACTGAAGCTTTCTTT. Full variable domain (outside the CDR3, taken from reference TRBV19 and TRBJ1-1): DGGITQSPKYLFRKEGQNVTLSCEQNLNHDAMYWYRQDPGQGLRLIYYSQIVNDFQKGDIAEGYSVSREKKESFPLTVTSAQKNPTAFYLCASNSQLGSTEAFFGQGTRLTVV.

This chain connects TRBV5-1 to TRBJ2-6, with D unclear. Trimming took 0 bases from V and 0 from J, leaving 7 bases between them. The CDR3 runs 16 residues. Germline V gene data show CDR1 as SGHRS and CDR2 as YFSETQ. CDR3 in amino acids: CASSLEAGSGANVLTF. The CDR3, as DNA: TGCGCCAGCAGCTTGGAAGCAGGCTCTGGGGCCAACGTCCTGACTTTC.

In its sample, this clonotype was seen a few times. CDR3 in amino acids: CSARDFSGNYGYTF. CDR3 bases: TGCAGTGCTAGAGATTTTTCAGGGAACTATGGCTACACCTTC. J is TRBJ1-2 and V is TRBV20-1, with TRBD1 as a possible D gene (5 bases). Germline assignment: CDR1 DFQATT and CDR2 SNEGSKA (reference sequence). This CDR3 is built from 14 residues. Trimming took off 0 bases at V and 2 bases at J, with 10 bases between the two ends.

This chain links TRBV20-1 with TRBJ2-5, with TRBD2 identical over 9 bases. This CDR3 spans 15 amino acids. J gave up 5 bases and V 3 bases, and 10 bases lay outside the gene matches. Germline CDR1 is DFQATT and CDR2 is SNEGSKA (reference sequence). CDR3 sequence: CSASGGLAGWETQYF. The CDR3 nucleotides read TGCAGTGCTAGTGGCGGGCTAGCGGGGTGGGAGACCCAGTACTTC.

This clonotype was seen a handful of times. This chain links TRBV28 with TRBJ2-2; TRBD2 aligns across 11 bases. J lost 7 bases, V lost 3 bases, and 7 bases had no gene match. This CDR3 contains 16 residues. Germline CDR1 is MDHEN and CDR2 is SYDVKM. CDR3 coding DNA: TGTGCCAGCAGTTTCAATAGCGGGAGGGCCTTCGGGGAGCTGTTTTTT. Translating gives CASSFNSGRAFGELFF.

CDR3 residues: CASSLDGINQPQHF. The CDR3 region has the DNA TGCGCCAGCAGCTTGGACGGAATCAATCAGCCCCAGCATTTT. The V and J genes are TRBV5-1 and TRBJ1-5, with no clear D. V dropped 0 bases and J dropped 3 bases, with 7 bases sitting between them. The CDR3 is 14 amino acids. Germline loops: CDR1 SGHRS, CDR2 YFSETQ. The complete variable domain, with remaining parts taken from reference TRBV5-1 and TRBJ1-5, reads KAGVTQTPRYLIKTRGQQVTLSCSPISGHRSVSWYQQTPGQGLQFLFEYFSETQRNKGNFPGRFSGRQFSNSRSEMNVSTLELGDSALYLCASSLDGINQPQHFGDGTRLSIL.

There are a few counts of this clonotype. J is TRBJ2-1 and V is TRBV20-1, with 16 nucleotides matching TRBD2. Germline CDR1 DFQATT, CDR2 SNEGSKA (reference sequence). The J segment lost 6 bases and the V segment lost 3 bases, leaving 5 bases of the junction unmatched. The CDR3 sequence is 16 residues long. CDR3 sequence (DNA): TGCAGTGCTAGCGGGACTAGCGGGAGGGCCACCAATGAGCAGTTCTTC. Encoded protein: CSASGTSGRATNEQFF.

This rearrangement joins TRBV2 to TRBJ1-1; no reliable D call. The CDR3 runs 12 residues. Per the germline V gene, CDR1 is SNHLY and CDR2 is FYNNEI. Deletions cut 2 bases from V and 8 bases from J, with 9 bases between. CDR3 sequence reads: CASSERRAEAFF. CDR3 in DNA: TGTGCCAGCAGTGAAAGAAGGGCAGAAGCTTTCTTT. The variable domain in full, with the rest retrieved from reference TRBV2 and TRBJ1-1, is EPEVTQTPSHQVTQMGQEVILRCVPISNHLYFYWYRQILGQKVEFLVSFYNNEISEKSEIFDDQFSVERPDGSNFTLKIRSTKLEDSAMYFCASSERRAEAFFGQGTRLTVV.

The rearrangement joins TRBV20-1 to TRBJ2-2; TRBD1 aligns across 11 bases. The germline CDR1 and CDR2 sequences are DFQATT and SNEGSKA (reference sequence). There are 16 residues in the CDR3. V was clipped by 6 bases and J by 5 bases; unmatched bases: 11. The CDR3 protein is CSANRPGTGGTGELFF. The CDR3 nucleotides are TGCAGTGCCAATCGCCCCGGGACAGGGGGGACCGGGGAGCTGTTTTTT.

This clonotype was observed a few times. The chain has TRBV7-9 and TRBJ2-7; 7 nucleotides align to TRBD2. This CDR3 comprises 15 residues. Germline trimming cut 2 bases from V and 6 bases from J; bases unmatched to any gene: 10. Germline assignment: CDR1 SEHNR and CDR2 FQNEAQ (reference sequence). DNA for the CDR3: TGTGCCAGCAGCTTATTAGGGCGGGAGAAGGGCGAGCAGTACTTC. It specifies CASSLLGREKGEQYF. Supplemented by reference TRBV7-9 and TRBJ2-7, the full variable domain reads DTGVSQNPRHKITKRGQNVTFRCDPISEHNRLYWYRQTLGQGPEFLTYFQNEAQLEKSRLLSDRFSAERPKGSFSTLEIQRTEQGDSAMYLCASSLLGREKGEQYFGPGTRLTVT.

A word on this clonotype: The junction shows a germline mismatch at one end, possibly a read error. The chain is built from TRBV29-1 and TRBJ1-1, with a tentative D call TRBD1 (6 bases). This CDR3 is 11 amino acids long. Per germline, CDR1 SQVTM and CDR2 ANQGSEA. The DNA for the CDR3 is TGCAGCGTTGCCCCTGAAAAGGGACACAACTTT. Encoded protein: CSVAPEKGHNF.

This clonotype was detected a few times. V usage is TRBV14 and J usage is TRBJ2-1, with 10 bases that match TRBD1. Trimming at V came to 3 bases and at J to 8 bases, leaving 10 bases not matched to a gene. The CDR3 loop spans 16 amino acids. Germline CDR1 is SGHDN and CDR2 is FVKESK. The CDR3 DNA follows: TGTGCCAGCAGCCACCTCCTAGGACAGGGGGGCGATGAGCAGTTCTTC. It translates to CASSHLLGQGGDEQFF. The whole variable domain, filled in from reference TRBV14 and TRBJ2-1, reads EAGVTQFPSHSVIEKGQTVTLRCDPISGHDNLYWYRRVMGKEIKFLLHFVKESKQDESGMPNNRFLAERTGGTYSTLKVQPAELEDSGVYFCASSHLLGQGGDEQFFGPGTRLTVL.

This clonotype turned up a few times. The CDR3 loop is CASSLEQGLILNEQFF. In DNA form, the CDR3 reads TGTGCCAGCAGCTTAGAGCAGGGGCTTATACTCAATGAGCAGTTCTTC. V gene TRBV11-2 combines with J gene TRBJ2-1; tentatively, D is TRBD1 (6 bases). V lost 0 bases to trimming and J lost 6 bases, with 15 bases between them. CDR1 SGHAT and CDR2 FQNNGV come from the germline V gene. This CDR3 is built from 16 residues.

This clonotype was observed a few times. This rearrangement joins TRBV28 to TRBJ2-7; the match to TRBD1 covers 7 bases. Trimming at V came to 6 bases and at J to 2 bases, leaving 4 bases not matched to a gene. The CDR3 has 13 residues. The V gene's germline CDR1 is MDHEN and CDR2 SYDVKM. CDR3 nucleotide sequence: TGTGCCAGCAGGGGGACAGAGACCTACGAGCAGTACTTC. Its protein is CASRGTETYEQYF.

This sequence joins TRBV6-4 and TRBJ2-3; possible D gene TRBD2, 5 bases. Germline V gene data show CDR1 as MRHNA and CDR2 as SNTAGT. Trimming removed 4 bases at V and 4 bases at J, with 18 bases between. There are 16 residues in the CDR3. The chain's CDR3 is CASSVLASSFPDTQYF. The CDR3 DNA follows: TGTGCCAGCAGTGTTTTGGCTAGCTCGTTCCCAGATACGCAGTATTTT.

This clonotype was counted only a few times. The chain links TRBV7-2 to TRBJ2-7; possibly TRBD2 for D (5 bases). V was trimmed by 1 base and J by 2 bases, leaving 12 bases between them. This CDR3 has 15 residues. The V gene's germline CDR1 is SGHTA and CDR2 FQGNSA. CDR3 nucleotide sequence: TGTGCCAGCAGCTTAGAACGGGGATTAACCTACGAGCAGTACTTC. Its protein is CASSLERGLTYEQYF.

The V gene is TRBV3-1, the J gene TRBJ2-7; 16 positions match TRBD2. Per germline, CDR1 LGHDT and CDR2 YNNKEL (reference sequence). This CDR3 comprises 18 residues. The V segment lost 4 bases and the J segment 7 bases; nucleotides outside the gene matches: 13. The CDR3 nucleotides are TGTGCCAGCAGCCGGGGACTAGCGGGAGGGCCTTTGATATTAGAGCAGTACTTC. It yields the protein CASSRGLAGGPLILEQYF.

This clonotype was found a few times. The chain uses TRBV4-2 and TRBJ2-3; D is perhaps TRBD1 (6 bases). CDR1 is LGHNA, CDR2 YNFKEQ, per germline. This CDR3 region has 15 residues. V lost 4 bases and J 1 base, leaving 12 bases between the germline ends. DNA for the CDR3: TGTGCCAGCAGCCGGGACAACCGCGGCACAGATACGCAGTATTTT. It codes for CASSRDNRGTDTQYF.

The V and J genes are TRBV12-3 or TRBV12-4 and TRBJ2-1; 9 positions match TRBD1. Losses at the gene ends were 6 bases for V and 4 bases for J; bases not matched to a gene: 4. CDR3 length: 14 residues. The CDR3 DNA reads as TGTGCCAGCAGATCTGGGACAGGGTACAATGAGCAGTTCTTC. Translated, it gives CASRSGTGYNEQFF.

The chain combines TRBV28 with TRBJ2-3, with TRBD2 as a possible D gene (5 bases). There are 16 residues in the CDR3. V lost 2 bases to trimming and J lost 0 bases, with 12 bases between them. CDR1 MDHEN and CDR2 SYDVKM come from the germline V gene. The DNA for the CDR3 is TGTGCCAGCAGTTTAATCGGGCAGCGGAGCACAGATACGCAGTATTTT. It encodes CASSLIGQRSTDTQYF.